This T cell receptor beta chain was identified during a study of CD8+ T cells in alopecia areata (dated by TCRdb to about 2018). Concerning the study at large: High-throughput TCRbeta sequencing was used to examine T cell clonal expansion in alopecia areata in both the C3H/HeJ mouse model and human patients. Human TCRbeta sequencing covered scalp tissue and sorted CD4+ and CD8+ peripheral blood T cells from patchy and totalis/universalis alopecia areata patients and healthy controls. Scalp clonality was compared across normal scalp (n=4), patchy alopecia areata scalp (n=8), and alopecia totalis/universalis scalp (n=8). RNA was obtained with the PAXgene miRNA kit for fixed scalp, the miRNeasy kit for PBMCs, and the RNeasy kit for mouse skin. Amplification of TCRbeta CDR3 regions was done by immunoSEQ multiplex PCR using 35 Vbeta forward primers and 13 Jbeta reverse primers. Summary of the overall study and its limitations: Unlike mouse skin, which is dominated by gammadelta T cells, normal human skin has resident alphabeta T cells that are also sequenced, and this complicates analysis of the scalp TCR repertoire. Compared with normal scalp, lesional scalp had higher clonality and more expanded CD8+ clones, particularly in alopecia totalis/universalis, a pattern that suggests antigenic drive. Shared TCR sequences between patients were less evident than in mice, which may be partly attributable to HLA diversity in the patient population.

Libraries were prepared through the immunoSEQ multiplex PCR assay. RNA was extracted from all samples and reverse transcribed into cDNA, which served as template for TCR sequencing. First-strand cDNA was synthesized using SuperScript III with a 2:1 mix of oligo-dT and random hexamers. Amplification bias was assessed with a synthetic immune receptor repertoire, and residual bias was removed computationally. Per the authors' processing: Raw reads were preprocessed to remove errors, and CDR3 was defined by IMGT conventions from the conserved cysteine to phenylalanine. Clonality was computed as 1 minus the Shannon entropy, with the entropy normalized by log2 of the number of productive unique TCRs. Scalp TCRbeta sequences were cross-referenced with sorted blood CD4 and CD8 repertoires so that the CD4 or CD8 identity of scalp clones could be inferred. TCRdb took over this immuneACCESS table, retaining in-frame rearrangements with V and J assigned. Such tables are incomplete; in checked studies, under half of the missing clones stem from an unresolved V gene, and the remainder is unexplained. V and J calls plus clone size are reproduced from that table; the DNA served to infer D and trimming. Here the sample has 110,000 or so clones; around 61% occur a single time. The ten largest make up approximately 2.6% of the sample.

After PBMCs were isolated by density centrifugation and stained for CD3, CD4 and CD8, a FACSAria was used to sort CD4+ and CD8+ T cells. Scalp biopsies and blood samples were obtained from unaffected controls. This clone occurred a few times. The specificity of this receptor is unknown. No quality values exist for individual bases; no much larger clone is one base distant. This TCR derives from a human donor in good health. The source material was CD4+ T cells sorted from blood.

CDR3 reads: CAWSVGGRRQPQHF. The nucleotide sequence is given as TGTGCCTGGAGTGTAGGGGGCCGGCGTCAGCCCCAGCATTTT. The V and J segments used are TRBV30 and TRBJ1-5; the junction holds 7 bases that match TRBD1. Clipping removes 0 bases from V and 6 bases from J, with 5 as the unmatched junction base count. The CDR3 numbers 14 residues from cysteine through phenylalanine. Only the CDR3 region is kept as DNA, spanning 42 bases read in frame from base 1. CDR1 and CDR2, looked up from the germline V gene (reference sequence), are GTSNPN and SVGIG. With the rest looked up from the reference TRBV30 and TRBJ1-5 genes rather than sequenced, the full variable domain is SQTIHQWPATLVQPVGSPLSLECTVEGTSNPNLYWYRQAAGRGLQLLFYSVGIGQISSEVPQNLSASRPQDRQFILSSKKLLLSDSGFYLCAWSVGGRRQPQHFGDGTRLSIL.